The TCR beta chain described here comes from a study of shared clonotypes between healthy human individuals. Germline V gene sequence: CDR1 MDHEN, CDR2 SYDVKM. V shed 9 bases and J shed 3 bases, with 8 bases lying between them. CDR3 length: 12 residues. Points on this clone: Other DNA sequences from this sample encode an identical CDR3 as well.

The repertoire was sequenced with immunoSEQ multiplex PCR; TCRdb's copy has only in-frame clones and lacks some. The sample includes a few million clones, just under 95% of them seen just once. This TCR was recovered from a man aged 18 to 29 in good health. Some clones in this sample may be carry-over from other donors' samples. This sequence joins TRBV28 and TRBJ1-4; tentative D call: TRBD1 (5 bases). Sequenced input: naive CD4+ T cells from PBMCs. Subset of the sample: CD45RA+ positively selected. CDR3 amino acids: CASRQSNEKLFF. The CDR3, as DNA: TGTGCCAGTCGACAGTCTAATGAAAAACTGTTTTTT.